Given below is one T cell receptor beta chain in context. What it binds is not known. Germline V CDR1 and CDR2: MNHEY, SMNVEV (reference sequence). V lost 5 bases and J 5 bases, leaving 10 bases between the germline ends. This CDR3 is 12 amino acids long. The sample comes from a study of a mutant IDH1 vaccine in newly diagnosed glioma. The wider study: Patients received vaccination from 4-6 weeks after radiotherapy alone, or with temozolomide cycles. Week 35 was safety follow-up visit V12; week 47 was end-of-study visit V13.

Time point: week 47, end of study. Each dose delivered 300 ug of mutant IDH1 20-mer peptide subcutaneously with imiquimod. Vaccinations, eight in total, occurred in weeks 1, 3, 5, 7, 11, 15, 19, 23. Measured with immunoSEQ multiplex PCR; TCRdb has only the in-frame clones, and not every one. The table includes 40,000 to 50,000 clones, around 82% detected once. Study findings and constraints: Changes in the top peripheral T cell clonotypes seemingly had no bearing on pseudoprogression.

Sequenced here: PBMCs, sampled from a glioma patient whose treatment included an IDH1 peptide vaccine. This TCR was sampled from a man younger than 35 with glioma. Some clones in this sample may be carry-over from other donors' samples. This sequence joins TRBV27 and TRBJ2-7; D is undetermined. CDR3 sequence (DNA): TGTGCCAGCAGTACACAAGGCCACGAGCAGTACTTC. It yields the protein CASSTQGHEQYF.